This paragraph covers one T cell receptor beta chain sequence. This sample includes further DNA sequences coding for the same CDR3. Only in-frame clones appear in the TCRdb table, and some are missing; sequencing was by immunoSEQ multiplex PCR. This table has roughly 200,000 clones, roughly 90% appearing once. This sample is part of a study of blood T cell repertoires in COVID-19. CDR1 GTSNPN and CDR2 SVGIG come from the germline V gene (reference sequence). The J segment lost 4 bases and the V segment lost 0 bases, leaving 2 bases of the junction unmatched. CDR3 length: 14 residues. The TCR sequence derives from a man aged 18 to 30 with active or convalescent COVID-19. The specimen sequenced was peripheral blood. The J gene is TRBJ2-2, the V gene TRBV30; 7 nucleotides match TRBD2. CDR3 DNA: TGTGCCTGGAGTGTGGGAGGGTCCACCGGGGAGCTGTTTTTT. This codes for CAWSVGGSTGELFF.